Sequencing of this T cell receptor beta chain was carried out in a study of T cells after yellow fever vaccination. For the study at large: The SMART-Seq v4 Ultra Low Input method served to prepare the low-cell-number fractions. Broader study findings: Most primary-vaccination clones reappeared after the booster (about 95% CD4, 88% CD8). Researchers noted that a small share of clonotypes showed up in both CD4 and CD8 compartments.

At least ten counts were recorded for this clonotype. Its antigen is unidentified. As TCR cDNA was made by 5'RACE template switching, a universal primer site and UMIs were added. TCRdb ran MiXCR on the 5' RACE reads and lists one entry per CDR3 protein. Here the sample spans 500,000 to 650,000 distinct CDR3 sequences, around a sixth being singletons. The germline CDR1 and CDR2 sequences are SGHTA and FQGNSA. The CDR3 runs 15 residues. Trimming took off 5 bases at V and 1 base at J, with 12 bases between the two ends. Sequencing used PBMCs, obtained 4 to 6 days after the first yellow fever vaccination. The chain has TRBV7-2 and TRBJ1-5; D perhaps matches TRBD1 (5 bases). The sequence was obtained from a man between 18 and 29 years old who received the YFV17D yellow fever vaccine. The CDR3 DNA sequence: TGTGCCAGCAGCCCCGGCGGGGCCAGCAATCAGCCCCAGCATTTT. Encoded protein: CASSPGGASNQPQHF. Full variable domain (remainder filled in from reference TRBV7-2 and TRBJ1-5): GAGVSQSPSNKVTEKGKDVELRCDPISGHTALYWYRQSLGQGLEFLIYFQGNSAPDKSGLPSDRFSAERTGGSVSTLTIQRTQQEDSAVYLCASSPGGASNQPQHFGDGTRLSIL.